A selection of T cell receptor beta chains follows, all from one sample in a study of human T cells and chemical hapten exposure. TCRdb analysed the RACE reads with MiXCR anew, one entry per CDR3 protein. Altogether some 98,000 distinct CDR3 sequences are present, 10% to 12% being singletons, with the ten largest covering 3.1%. Material: whole blood, obtained in connection with sensitization to the hapten diphenylcyclopropenone (DPC). All receptors derive from a woman in her fifties or sixties with alopecia areata. Some clones in this sample may be carry-over from other donors' samples. Each CDR3 is given with its conserved first and last residue. Fields, in order: J gene, D gene, clone size, V gene, CDR3 DNA, CDR3 protein. The D gene is left open where the match is weak. Rows give clone size only sometimes, using once, few, many, or a class for an expanded clone.

J: TRBJ2-7
D: TRBD2
size: NA
V: TRBV4-2
DNA: TGTGCCAGCAGCCAGGGTCCTAGCGGGGGGAGGACCGACGAGCAGTACTTC
CDR3: CASSQGPSGGRTDEQYF

J: TRBJ2-3
D: NA
size: many
V: TRBV18
DNA: TGTGCCAGCTCACCCGGGGCAGAGTATGCAGATACGCAGTATTTT
CDR3: CASSPGAEYADTQYF

J: TRBJ2-1
D: NA
size: NA
V: TRBV19
DNA: TGTGCCAGTAGCCGGGGTTCAAGAAACTACAATGAGCAGTTCTTC
CDR3: CASSRGSRNYNEQFF

J: TRBJ2-3
D: TRBD2
size: few
V: TRBV6-6
DNA: TGTGCCAGCACATCCCGGCTAGCGGGGGTAATCCTCACAGATACGCAGTATTTT
CDR3: CASTSRLAGVILTDTQYF

J: TRBJ1-2
D: NA
size: many
V: TRBV7-2
DNA: TGTGCCAGCACCTCCCTCCGAGCCGGCTACACCTTC
CDR3: CASTSLRAGYTF

J: TRBJ2-7
D: TRBD2
size: NA
V: TRBV19
DNA: TGTGCCAGTAGTATCATTGGACTAGCGGGGCTTCACGAGCAGTACTTC
CDR3: CASSIIGLAGLHEQYF

J: TRBJ1-1
D: NA
size: NA
V: TRBV5-6
DNA: TGTGCCAGCAGCTTGGTTGGGGGTGCCACTCACAGCGGGGCTTTCTTT
CDR3: CASSLVGGATHSGAFF

J: TRBJ2-2
D: NA
size: many
V: TRBV20-1
DNA: TGCAGTGCTAGAGACCGTATGGGCTACCTCGGGGAGCTGTTTTTT
CDR3: CSARDRMGYLGELFF

J: TRBJ2-1
D: NA
size: many
V: TRBV4-1
DNA: TGCGCCAGCAGCCAGGAGGGTGACGGGACCGCCTACAATGAGCAGTTCTTC
CDR3: CASSQEGDGTAYNEQFF

J: TRBJ1-3
D: NA
size: many
V: TRBV6-1
DNA: TGTGCCACCACAAGGGGTTCACTAAAAGAAGACTCTGGAAACACCATATATTTT
CDR3: CATTRGSLKEDSGNTIYF

J: TRBJ2-3
D: NA
size: few
V: TRBV6-5
DNA: TGTGCCAGCAGTCCCAAACAGTCGGGCACAGATACGCAGTATTTT
CDR3: CASSPKQSGTDTQYF

J: TRBJ1-1
D: NA
size: few
V: TRBV24-1
DNA: TGTGCCACCAGAAACAAATTGTCAACTGAAGCTTTCTTT
CDR3: CATRNKLSTEAFF

J: TRBJ2-1
D: NA
size: NA
V: TRBV29-1
DNA: TGCAGCGTTGCTCACTACAATGAGCAGTTCTTC
CDR3: CSVAHYNEQFF

J: TRBJ1-6
D: NA
size: few
V: TRBV5-4
DNA: TGTGCCAGCAGCCTAAAAGTGACCGGGCCTTTAGCCCTCCACTTT
CDR3: CASSLKVTGPLALHF

J: TRBJ1-1
D: NA
size: many
V: TRBV7-8
DNA: TGTGCCAGCAGCACACTTGTCACTGAAGCTTTCTTT
CDR3: CASSTLVTEAFF

J: TRBJ2-3
D: NA
size: few
V: TRBV27
DNA: TGTGCCAGCAGTTTCGGGATTTCTAGCACAGATACGCAGTATTTT
CDR3: CASSFGISSTDTQYF

J: TRBJ1-6
D: NA
size: many
V: TRBV5-6
DNA: TGTGCCAGCAGCTTGCCAGGGGCGAGTGGACCCCTCCACTTT
CDR3: CASSLPGASGPLHF

J: TRBJ1-1
D: NA
size: NA
V: TRBV2
DNA: TGTGCCAGCACCAAGGGTCAGGGGAGAACTGAAGCTTTCTTT
CDR3: CASTKGQGRTEAFF

J: TRBJ1-2
D: NA
size: many
V: TRBV12-3/TRBV12-4
DNA: TGTGCCAGCAGTTTCGACAGGCGAGGGGGCTACACCTTC
CDR3: CASSFDRRGGYTF

J: TRBJ2-6
D: NA
size: many
V: TRBV5-4
DNA: TGTGCCAGCAGCTTGGGTAGGGCTGGGGCCAACGTCCTGATTTTC
CDR3: CASSLGRAGANVLIF

J: TRBJ1-5
D: NA
size: many
V: TRBV19
DNA: TGTGCCAGTAGTTCGTATATGACTCAGCCCCAGCATTTT
CDR3: CASSSYMTQPQHF

J: TRBJ2-7
D: NA
size: many
V: TRBV5-4
DNA: TGTGCCAGCAGCTTGTCCACAGGGATCTCCTACGAGCAGTACTTC
CDR3: CASSLSTGISYEQYF

J: TRBJ2-5
D: TRBD2
size: many
V: TRBV5-4
DNA: TGTGCCAGCAGCCCTAGCGGGGGTAAAGAGACCCAGTACTTC
CDR3: CASSPSGGKETQYF

J: TRBJ1-2
D: NA
size: few
V: TRBV11-2
DNA: TGTGCCAGCACCGCCGGGACGGCCTATGGCTACACCTTC
CDR3: CASTAGTAYGYTF

J: TRBJ2-3
D: NA
size: NA
V: TRBV13
DNA: TGTGCCAGCAGCCCAGCCGCCGGGGGCGATACGCAGTATTTT
CDR3: CASSPAAGGDTQYF

J: TRBJ2-5
D: TRBD2
size: NA
V: TRBV15
DNA: TGTGCCACCCACATTGCCTTTAGCGGGAAAGAGACCCAGTACTTC
CDR3: CATHIAFSGKETQYF

J: TRBJ1-1
D: NA
size: NA
V: TRBV7-3
DNA: TGTGCCAGCAGCTTAACTCCGGACCAGAACACTGAAGCTTTCTTT
CDR3: CASSLTPDQNTEAFF

J: TRBJ2-1
D: NA
size: few
V: TRBV7-2
DNA: TGTGCCAGCAGCCCCAAGGGGAGCATCCGCGAGCAGTTCTTC
CDR3: CASSPKGSIREQFF

J: TRBJ1-1
D: NA
size: many
V: TRBV20-1
DNA: TGCAGTGCTTTCTCCTTAGACAATACAGAGGCGAACACTGAAGCTTTCTTT
CDR3: CSAFSLDNTEANTEAFF

J: TRBJ1-4
D: NA
size: many
V: TRBV20-1
DNA: TGCAGTGCTAGAGACCCGCGGGGGTTTACAACTAATGAAAAACTGTTTTTT
CDR3: CSARDPRGFTTNEKLFF